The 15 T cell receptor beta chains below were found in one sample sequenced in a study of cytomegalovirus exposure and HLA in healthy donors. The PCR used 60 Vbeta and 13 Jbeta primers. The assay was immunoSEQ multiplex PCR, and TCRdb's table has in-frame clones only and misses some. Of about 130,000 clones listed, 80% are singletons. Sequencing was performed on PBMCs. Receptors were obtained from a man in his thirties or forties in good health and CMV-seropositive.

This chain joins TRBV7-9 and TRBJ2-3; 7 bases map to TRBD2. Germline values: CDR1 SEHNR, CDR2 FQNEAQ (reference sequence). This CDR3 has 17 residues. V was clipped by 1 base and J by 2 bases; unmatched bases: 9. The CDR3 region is CASSLVGRGGLTDTQYF. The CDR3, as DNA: TGTGCCAGCAGCTTAGTGGGGAGGGGCGGACTCACAGATACGCAGTATTTT.

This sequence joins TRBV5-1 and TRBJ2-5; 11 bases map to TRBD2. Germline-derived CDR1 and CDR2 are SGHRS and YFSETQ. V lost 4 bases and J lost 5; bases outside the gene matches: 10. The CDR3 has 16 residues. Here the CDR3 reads CASSQPLAGGTETQYF. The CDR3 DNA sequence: TGCGCCAGCAGCCAGCCTCTAGCGGGGGGAACGGAGACCCAGTACTTC.

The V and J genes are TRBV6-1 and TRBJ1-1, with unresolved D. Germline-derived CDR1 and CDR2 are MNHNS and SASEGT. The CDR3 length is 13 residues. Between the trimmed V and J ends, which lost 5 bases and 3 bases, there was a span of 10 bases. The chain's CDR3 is CASSWGSDTEAFF. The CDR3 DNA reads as TGTGCCAGCAGTTGGGGTAGCGACACTGAAGCTTTCTTT.

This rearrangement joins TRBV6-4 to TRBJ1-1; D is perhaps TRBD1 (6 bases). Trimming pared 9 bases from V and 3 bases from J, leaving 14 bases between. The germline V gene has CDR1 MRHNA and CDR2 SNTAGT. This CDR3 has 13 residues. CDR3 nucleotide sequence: TGTGCCAGAGGGGGGGGGATTCACACTGAAGCTTTCTTT. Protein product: CARGGGIHTEAFF.

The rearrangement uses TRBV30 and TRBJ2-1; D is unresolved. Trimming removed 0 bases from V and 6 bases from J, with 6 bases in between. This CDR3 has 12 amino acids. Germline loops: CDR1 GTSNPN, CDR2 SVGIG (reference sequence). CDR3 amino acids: CAWSVIANEQFF. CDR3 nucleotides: TGTGCCTGGAGTGTAATAGCCAATGAGCAGTTCTTC.

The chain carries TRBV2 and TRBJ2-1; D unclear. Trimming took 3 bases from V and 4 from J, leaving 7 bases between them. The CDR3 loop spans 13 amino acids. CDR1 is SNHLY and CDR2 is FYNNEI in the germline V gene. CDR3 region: CASSDQRYNEQFF. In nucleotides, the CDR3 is TGTGCCAGCAGTGATCAGAGGTACAATGAGCAGTTCTTC.

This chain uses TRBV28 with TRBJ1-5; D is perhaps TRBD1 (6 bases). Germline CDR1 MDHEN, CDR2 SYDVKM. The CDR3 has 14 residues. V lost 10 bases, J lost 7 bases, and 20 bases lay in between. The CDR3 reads CATQLQDRQQPQHF. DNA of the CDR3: TGTGCCACCCAATTACAAGACAGGCAACAGCCCCAGCATTTT.

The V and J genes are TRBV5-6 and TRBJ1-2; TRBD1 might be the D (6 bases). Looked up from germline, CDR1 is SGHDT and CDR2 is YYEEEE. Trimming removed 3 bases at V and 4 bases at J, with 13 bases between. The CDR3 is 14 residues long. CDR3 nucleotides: TGTGCCAGCAGCTCGCCGGGACATACCTATGGCTACACCTTC. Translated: CASSSPGHTYGYTF.

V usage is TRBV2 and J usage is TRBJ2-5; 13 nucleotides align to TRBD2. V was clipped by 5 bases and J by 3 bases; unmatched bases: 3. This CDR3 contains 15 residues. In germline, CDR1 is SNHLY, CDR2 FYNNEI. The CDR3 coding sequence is TGTGCCAGCAGTTTTGGGACTAGCGGGGAAGAGACCCAGTACTTC. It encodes CASSFGTSGEETQYF.

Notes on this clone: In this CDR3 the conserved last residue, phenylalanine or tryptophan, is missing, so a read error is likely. The CDR3 DNA reads as TGTGCCAGCCGTAGCTCAGGGGAATACGAGCAGTACCTC. Translated, it gives CASRSSGEYEQYL. The genes are TRBV27 and TRBJ2-7; the D gene is possibly TRBD1 (6 bases). CDR1 is MNHEY, CDR2 SMNVEV, per germline (reference sequence). The CDR3 has 13 amino acids. Trimming took 8 bases from V and 4 from J, leaving 15 bases between them.

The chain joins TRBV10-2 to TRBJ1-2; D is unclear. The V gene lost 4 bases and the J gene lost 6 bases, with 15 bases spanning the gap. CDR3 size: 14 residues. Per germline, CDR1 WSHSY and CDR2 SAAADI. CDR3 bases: TGCGCCAGCAGTGTAGGAGGAGCTGTTGATGGCTACACCTTC. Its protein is CASSVGGAVDGYTF.

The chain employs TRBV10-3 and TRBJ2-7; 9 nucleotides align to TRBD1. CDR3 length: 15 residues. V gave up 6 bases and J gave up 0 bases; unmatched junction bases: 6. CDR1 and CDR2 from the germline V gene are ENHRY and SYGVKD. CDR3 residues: CAIRDRGLSSYEQYF. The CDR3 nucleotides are TGTGCCATCAGGGACAGGGGCCTAAGCTCCTACGAGCAGTACTTC.

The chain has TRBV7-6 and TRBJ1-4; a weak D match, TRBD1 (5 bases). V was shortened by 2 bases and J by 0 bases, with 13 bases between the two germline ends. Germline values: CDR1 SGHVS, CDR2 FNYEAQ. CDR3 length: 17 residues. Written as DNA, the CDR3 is TGTGCCAGCAGCTTATTATTCGGGGGTACAACTAATGAAAAACTGTTTTTT. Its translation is CASSLLFGGTTNEKLFF.

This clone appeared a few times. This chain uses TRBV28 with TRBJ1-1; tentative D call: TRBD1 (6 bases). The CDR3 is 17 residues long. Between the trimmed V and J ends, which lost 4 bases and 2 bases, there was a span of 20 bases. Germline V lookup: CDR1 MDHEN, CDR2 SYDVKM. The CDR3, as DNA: TGTGCCAGCAGTTCCACCTCCTACAAGGGGGTAAACACTGAAGCTTTCTTT. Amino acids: CASSSTSYKGVNTEAFF.

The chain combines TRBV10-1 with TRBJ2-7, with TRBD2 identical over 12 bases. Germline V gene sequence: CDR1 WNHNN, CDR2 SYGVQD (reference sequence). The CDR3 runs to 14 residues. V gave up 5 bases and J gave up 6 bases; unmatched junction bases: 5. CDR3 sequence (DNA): TGCGCCAGCAGTCCTAGCGGGGGGGCTACCGAGCAGTACTTC. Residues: CASSPSGGATEQYF.